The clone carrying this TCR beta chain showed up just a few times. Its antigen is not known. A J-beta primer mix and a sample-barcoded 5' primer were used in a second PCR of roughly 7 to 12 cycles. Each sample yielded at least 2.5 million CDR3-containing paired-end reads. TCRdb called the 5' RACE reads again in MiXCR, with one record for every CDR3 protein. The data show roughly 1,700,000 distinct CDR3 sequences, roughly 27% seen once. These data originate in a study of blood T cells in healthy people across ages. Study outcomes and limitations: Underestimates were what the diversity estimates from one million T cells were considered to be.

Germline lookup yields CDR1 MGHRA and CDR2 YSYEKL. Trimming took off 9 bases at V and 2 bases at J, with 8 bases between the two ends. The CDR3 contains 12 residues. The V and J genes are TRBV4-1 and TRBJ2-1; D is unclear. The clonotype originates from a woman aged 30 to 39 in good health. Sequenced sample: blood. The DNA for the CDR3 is TGCGCCAGAAGGGATCCCTACAATGAGCAGTTCTTC. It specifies CARRDPYNEQFF.